A single T cell receptor (beta chain) is shown here with its context. The antigen is not known. Using quantitative 5'-RACE with molecular barcodes, the authors made TCR beta libraries. From the 5' RACE reads, TCRdb called clonotypes with MiXCR, one entry per CDR3 protein. Of a few hundred thousand distinct CDR3 sequences detected, 20% to 25% appear once; the ten largest clones hold approximately 15%. The data derive from a study of CD8 T cells in ankylosing spondylitis. Study-wide points: It appeared that ankylosing spondylitis blood was characterized by a TCR beta motif of under ten highly homologous variants. Reportedly, matched ankylosing spondylitis synovial fluid was significantly enriched for disease-linked clones.

This receptor was taken from a male donor with ankylosing spondylitis. Specimen: blood, either unsorted or a sorted T cell fraction (not recorded which).

In DNA, the CDR3 is TGTGCTAGTGGTTTCACAACGGGACAGGGGAACGTTATCTCCTACAATGAGCAGTTCTTC. Translated, it gives CASGFTTGQGNVISYNEQFF. This chain joins TRBV12-5 and TRBJ2-1; 10 bases agree with TRBD1. V shed 3 bases, J shed 0 bases, and the junction held 14 bases outside the gene matches. The V gene's germline CDR1 is LGHNT and CDR2 FRNRAP. This CDR3 region has 20 residues.